The 29 T cell receptor beta chains below were found in one sample sequenced in a study of CD8+ T cells in alopecia areata. As the sequencing template, cDNA was produced by extracting RNA and reverse transcribing it. Libraries were prepared by immunoSEQ multiplex PCR; TCRdb keeps only in-frame clonotypes and omits some of them. The sample has more than 130,000 clones, roughly 80% seen once. The treatment here: oral pan-JAK inhibitor, 5-10 mg twice daily. The sample in question was CD8+ T cells sorted from blood, obtained at week 4, from a patient treated with tofacitinib. These receptor sequences come from a human donor with alopecia areata.

This rearrangement joins TRBV7-9 to TRBJ2-4; D gene ambiguous. The CDR3 loop spans 13 amino acids. Trimming removed 5 bases at V and 5 bases at J, with 10 bases between. Germline V gene sequence: CDR1 SEHNR, CDR2 FQNEAQ (reference sequence). The CDR3 spells CASSTMEQNIQYF. CDR3 nucleotides: TGTGCCAGCAGCACTATGGAGCAAAACATTCAGTACTTC. The full variable domain, completed using reference TRBV7-9 and TRBJ2-4, is DTGVSQNPRHKITKRGQNVTFRCDPISEHNRLYWYRQTLGQGPEFLTYFQNEAQLEKSRLLSDRFSAERPKGSFSTLEIQRTEQGDSAMYLCASSTMEQNIQYFGAGTRLSVL.

Only one count was recorded for this clone. The V and J genes are TRBV6-5 and TRBJ2-1; D is unclear. CDR3 size: 15 residues. Germline V gene lookup returns CDR1 MNHEY and CDR2 SVGAGI. Trimming removed 5 bases at V and 0 bases at J, with 11 bases between. The DNA for the CDR3 is TGTGCCAGCAGTACTGACACCTACTCCTACAATGAGCAGTTCTTC. Protein product: CASSTDTYSYNEQFF.

The V call is TRBV5-6, the J call TRBJ2-7; possibly TRBD2 for D (5 bases). Per germline, CDR1 SGHDT and CDR2 YYEEEE. The CDR3 length is 14 residues. The ends were cut back, 4 bases at V and 0 bases at J, with 11 bases in the middle. The CDR3 coding sequence is TGTGCCAGCAGCGTGGAAGGGAGCTCCTACGAGCAGTACTTC. Its translation is CASSVEGSSYEQYF. The full variable domain, rest sourced from reference TRBV5-6 and TRBJ2-7, is DAGVTQSPTHLIKTRGQQVTLRCSPKSGHDTVSWYQQALGQGPQFIFQYYEEEERQRGNFPDRFSGHQFPNYSSELNVNALLLGDSALYLCASSVEGSSYEQYFGPGTRLTVT.

This clone has a single count. The chain has TRBV27 and TRBJ1-1, with D maybe TRBD1 (6 bases). Trimming cost V 6 bases and J 4 bases, with 9 bases left between them. CDR3 length equals 12 residues. CDR1 and CDR2 (germline): MNHEY, SMNVEV (reference sequence). The CDR3: CASRQGGTEAFF. In DNA, the CDR3 is TGTGCCAGCAGACAGGGCGGCACTGAAGCTTTCTTT.

The V gene is TRBV4-1, the J gene TRBJ1-1; D not certain. Germline-derived CDR1 and CDR2 are MGHRA and YSYEKL. V was shortened by 1 base and J by 2 bases, with 8 bases between the two germline ends. The CDR3 has 14 amino acids. The CDR3 region is CASSQVLTNTEAFF. The DNA of the CDR3 is TGCGCCAGCAGCCAAGTTTTAACCAACACTGAAGCTTTCTTT.

Only a few counts were recorded for this clone. V is TRBV4-3 and J is TRBJ2-1; D is ambiguous. V lost 0 bases, J lost 0 bases, and 12 bases lay in between. CDR1 is LGHNA, CDR2 YSLEER, per germline. This CDR3 is 17 amino acids long. The CDR3 sequence is CASSQDLSDSSYNEQFF. The CDR3 DNA is TGCGCCAGCAGCCAAGATCTTTCGGATAGCTCCTACAATGAGCAGTTCTTC.

There are a few counts of this clone. CDR3 in amino acids: CSVHFSGFSDTQYF. In DNA form, the CDR3 reads TGCAGCGTCCACTTCTCAGGGTTCTCAGATACGCAGTATTTT. The J gene is TRBJ2-3, the V gene TRBV29-1; D is perhaps TRBD1 (5 bases). The germline CDR1 and CDR2 sequences are SQVTM and ANQGSEA. With 6 bases removed from V and 4 bases from J, the gap between germline ends came to 17 bases. The CDR3 is made up of 14 amino acids.

This clone turned up a few times. The chain is built from TRBV4-1 and TRBJ2-7; the match to TRBD1 covers 8 bases. V trimming: 1 base; J trimming: 1 base; junction bases outside the gene matches: 3. Germline assignment: CDR1 MGHRA and CDR2 YSYEKL. The CDR3 extends over 15 amino acids. The CDR3 region is CASSQGTGLSYEQYF. DNA of the CDR3: TGCGCCAGCAGCCAAGGGACAGGGTTGTCCTACGAGCAGTACTTC.

This clone was counted only a few times. The V call is TRBV4-1, the J call TRBJ2-3; no reliable D call. The germline V and J ends were trimmed by 5 bases and 1 base, with 16 bases remaining between them. Germline values: CDR1 MGHRA, CDR2 YSYEKL. The CDR3 is 16 residues long. The CDR3 DNA follows: TGCGCCAGCAGCTTGATCGCCATTTCAGGCACAGATACGCAGTATTTT. Translated, it gives CASSLIAISGTDTQYF.

V usage is TRBV25-1 and J usage is TRBJ1-6; a weak D match, TRBD1 (6 bases). CDR3 size: 17 residues. The germline V gene encodes CDR1 MGHDK and CDR2 SYGVNS. Trimming pared 2 bases from V and 0 bases from J, leaving 11 bases between. The CDR3 here is CASSEGGSNSYNSPLHF. CDR3 sequence (DNA): TGTGCCAGCAGTGAAGGGGGCAGCAACTCCTATAATTCACCCCTCCACTTT.

The J gene is TRBJ2-5, the V gene TRBV13, with D possibly matching TRBD2 (6 bases). The V end was cut by 5 bases, the J end by 5 bases, with 18 bases between. This CDR3 spans 15 amino acids. Germline assignment: CDR1 PRHDT and CDR2 FYEKMQ (reference sequence). The DNA of the CDR3 is TGTGCCAGCAGCCTACTAGCACTAGGGCAGGAGACCCAGTACTTC. Amino acid sequence: CASSLLALGQETQYF. The full variable domain, in which reference TRBV13 and TRBJ2-5 provide the parts outside the CDR3, is AAGVIQSPRHLIKEKRETATLKCYPIPRHDTVYWYQQGPGQDPQFLISFYEKMQSDKGSIPDRFSAQQFSDYHSELNMSSLELGDSALYFCASSLLALGQETQYFGPGTRLLVL.

The chain carries TRBV11-2 and TRBJ2-7; either TRBD1 or TRBD2 may supply D (5 bases each). The CDR3 extends over 14 amino acids. Deletions cut 3 bases from V and 2 bases from J, with 11 bases between. Germline-derived CDR1 and CDR2 are SGHAT and FQNNGV. The CDR3 loop reads CASSLGTSTYEQYF. For the CDR3, the DNA is TGTGCCAGCAGCTTGGGGACCTCAACCTACGAGCAGTACTTC.

V gene TRBV27 combines with J gene TRBJ2-1; 7 nucleotides line up with TRBD1. Germline V CDR1 and CDR2: MNHEY, SMNVEV (reference sequence). This CDR3 spans 15 amino acids. Losses at the gene ends were 5 bases for V and 2 bases for J; bases not matched to a gene: 6. The CDR3 DNA reads TGTGCCAGCAGTATAACCGGGACAGCCTACAATGAGCAGTTCTTC. Encoded protein: CASSITGTAYNEQFF.

V usage is TRBV30 and J usage is TRBJ1-6; D remains ambiguous. V dropped 0 bases and J dropped 0 bases, with 15 bases sitting between them. There are 18 residues in the CDR3. Germline V lookup: CDR1 GTSNPN, CDR2 SVGIG (reference sequence). The CDR3 here is CAWSVLQEVRSYNSPLHF. DNA of the CDR3: TGTGCCTGGAGTGTACTTCAGGAAGTGCGCTCCTATAATTCACCCCTCCACTTT. The full variable domain, in which reference TRBV30 and TRBJ1-6 provide the parts outside the CDR3, is SQTIHQWPATLVQPVGSPLSLECTVEGTSNPNLYWYRQAAGRGLQLLFYSVGIGQISSEVPQNLSASRPQDRQFILSSKKLLLSDSGFYLCAWSVLQEVRSYNSPLHFGNGTRLTVT.

Comments on this clone: Different DNA sequences within this sample yield the same CDR3. The V gene is TRBV5-1, the J gene TRBJ2-7, with D uncertain. This CDR3 spans 13 amino acids. Germline V lookup: CDR1 SGHRS, CDR2 YFSETQ. The ends were cut back, 0 bases at V and 1 base at J, with 5 bases in the middle. The CDR3 here is CASSLAGSYEQYF. The CDR3 nucleotides are TGCGCCAGCAGCTTGGCAGGTTCCTACGAGCAGTACTTC.

The chain employs TRBV11-2 and TRBJ2-7; no firm D call. CDR3 size: 14 residues. Trimming removed 5 bases at V and 2 bases at J, with 13 bases between. Looked up from germline, CDR1 is SGHAT and CDR2 is FQNNGV. The CDR3, as DNA: TGTGCCAGCAGCCCAAGCCCCTCTACCTACGAGCAGTACTTC. Translating gives CASSPSPSTYEQYF.

The chain uses TRBV5-1 and TRBJ2-5, with no clear D. The J call may not be correct, given that the DNA end is closer to TRBJ2-7. The germline V gene has CDR1 SGHRS and CDR2 YFSETQ. The CDR3 contains 13 residues. The CDR3 region is CASSFANNYEQYF. The CDR3 DNA is TGCGCCAGCAGCTTCGCAAATAACTACGAGCAGTACTTC.

This chain joins TRBV5-6 and TRBJ1-1; D is unresolved. V was cut by 5 bases and J by 3 bases, with 20 bases left in between. The CDR3 runs to 16 residues. Germline V CDR1 and CDR2: SGHDT, YYEEEE. The CDR3 protein is CASRLGPGRGDTEAFF. CDR3 in DNA: TGTGCCAGCAGACTGGGCCCAGGACGGGGAGACACTGAAGCTTTCTTT.

V and J are TRBV7-9 and TRBJ2-3, with TRBD2 as a possible D gene (8 bases). V gave up 5 bases and J gave up 3 bases, with 15 bases separating them. Germline V lookup: CDR1 SEHNR, CDR2 FQNEAQ (reference sequence). CDR3 length: 15 residues. The CDR3: CASSLREGATDTQYF. CDR3 bases: TGTGCCAGCAGCCTTCGGGAGGGGGCAACAGATACGCAGTATTTT.

This chain uses TRBV2 with TRBJ2-1, with 10 nucleotides matching TRBD1. Germline CDR1 and CDR2: SNHLY and FYNNEI. CDR3 length: 14 residues. V lost 10 bases, J lost 8 bases, and 11 bases stayed unmatched. CDR3 DNA sequence: TGTGCCACCTCGGAGGGACAGGGGACCCATGAGCAGTTCTTC. Its translation is CATSEGQGTHEQFF.

V usage is TRBV29-1 and J usage is TRBJ2-5; 7 bases align to TRBD1. The CDR3 has 15 residues. Trimming cost V 0 bases and J 1 base; bases outside gene matches: 5. Germline V lookup: CDR1 SQVTM, CDR2 ANQGSEA. CDR3: CSVEELGDSQETQYF. The CDR3, as DNA: TGCAGCGTTGAAGAGTTAGGGGACAGCCAAGAGACCCAGTACTTC.

Comments on this clone: At the DNA level, this CDR3 is encoded by other sequences in the same sample as well. The rearrangement uses TRBV6-5 and TRBJ1-1; D is unresolved. V shed 6 bases and J shed 2 bases, with 16 bases lying between them. The CDR3 is made up of 15 amino acids. Germline values: CDR1 MNHEY, CDR2 SVGAGI. CDR3 in DNA: TGTGCCAGCAGCTTGAGTTGGGCTAGTAACACTGAAGCTTTCTTT. Protein sequence: CASSLSWASNTEAFF.

The rearrangement links TRBV14 to TRBJ2-1; D might be TRBD2 (5 bases). V lost 1 base and J 3 bases, leaving 16 bases between the germline ends. CDR3 length: 17 residues. Germline values: CDR1 SGHDN, CDR2 FVKESK. The CDR3 sequence is CASSQGHNGESYNEQFF. CDR3 nucleotide sequence: TGTGCCAGCAGCCAAGGGCACAACGGGGAGAGCTACAATGAGCAGTTCTTC.

This clone was counted only a few times. The V call is TRBV19, the J call TRBJ2-1; D is perhaps TRBD2 (5 bases). Per germline, CDR1 LNHDA and CDR2 SQIVND (reference sequence). CDR3 size: 15 residues. Trimming pared 3 bases from V and 9 bases from J, leaving 18 bases between. The CDR3 reads CASSIGDYSSLEQFF. As DNA, the CDR3 is TGTGCCAGTAGTATTGGCGACTACTCCTCTCTTGAGCAGTTCTTC.

The rearrangement uses TRBV5-1 and TRBJ1-1, with 7 bases lining up with TRBD1. The CDR3 length is 18 residues. Trimming cost V 3 bases and J 6 bases; bases outside gene matches: 20. Germline V gene sequence: CDR1 SGHRS, CDR2 YFSETQ. The CDR3 spells CASSYITPPTGDAAEAFF. In DNA, the CDR3 is TGCGCCAGCAGCTATATCACTCCCCCCACAGGGGATGCGGCTGAAGCTTTCTTT. Using reference TRBV5-1 and TRBJ1-1 for the parts outside the CDR3, the full variable domain is KAGVTQTPRYLIKTRGQQVTLSCSPISGHRSVSWYQQTPGQGLQFLFEYFSETQRNKGNFPGRFSGRQFSNSRSEMNVSTLELGDSALYLCASSYITPPTGDAAEAFFGQGTRLTVV.

J is TRBJ2-7 and V is TRBV29-1, with 8 positions matching TRBD1. Per the germline V gene, CDR1 is SQVTM and CDR2 is ANQGSEA. This CDR3 comprises 13 residues. The J segment lost 0 bases and the V segment lost 6 bases, leaving 4 bases of the junction unmatched. CDR3 loop: CSVPGQDSYEQYF. The CDR3 coding sequence is TGCAGCGTCCCGGGACAGGACTCCTACGAGCAGTACTTC.

The chain joins TRBV27 to TRBJ2-5; D is ambiguous. The CDR3 runs 13 residues. Trimming removed 2 bases at V and 4 bases at J, with 8 bases between. Germline CDR1 MNHEY, CDR2 SMNVEV (reference sequence). The CDR3 region has the DNA TGTGCCAGCAGTTTACTTCTGGGAGAGACCCAGTACTTC. Translating it yields CASSLLLGETQYF.

This sequence joins TRBV13 and TRBJ2-3; D ambiguous. The CDR3 is 13 residues long. The V end was cut by 3 bases, the J end by 4 bases, with 8 bases between. Germline loops: CDR1 PRHDT, CDR2 FYEKMQ (reference sequence). The CDR3 coding sequence is TGTGCCAGCAGCTTGATTTCGGCAGATACGCAGTATTTT. This translates into CASSLISADTQYF.

This clone was seen a handful of times. Within the sample, other DNA sequences also encode this same CDR3. The V and J genes are TRBV27 and TRBJ2-2; 8 positions agree with TRBD2. Germline assignment: CDR1 MNHEY and CDR2 SMNVEV (reference sequence). The CDR3 runs to 14 residues. Trimming at V came to 3 bases and at J to 5 bases, leaving 2 bases not matched to a gene. The CDR3 loop is CASSFTGGTGELFF. The CDR3 DNA is TGTGCCAGCAGTTTTACGGGAGGGACCGGGGAGCTGTTTTTT.